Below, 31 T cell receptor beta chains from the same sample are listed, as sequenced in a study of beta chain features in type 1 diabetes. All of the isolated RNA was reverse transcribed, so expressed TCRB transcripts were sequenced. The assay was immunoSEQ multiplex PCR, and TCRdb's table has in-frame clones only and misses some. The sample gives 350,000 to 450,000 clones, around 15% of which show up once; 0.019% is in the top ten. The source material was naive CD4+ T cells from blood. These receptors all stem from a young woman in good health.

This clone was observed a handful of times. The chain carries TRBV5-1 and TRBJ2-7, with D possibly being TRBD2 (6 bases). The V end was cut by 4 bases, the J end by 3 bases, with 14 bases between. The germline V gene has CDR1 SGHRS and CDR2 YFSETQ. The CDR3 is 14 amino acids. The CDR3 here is CASSIGGPLYEQYF. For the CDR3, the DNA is TGCGCCAGCAGCATCGGAGGGCCCCTCTACGAGCAGTACTTC.

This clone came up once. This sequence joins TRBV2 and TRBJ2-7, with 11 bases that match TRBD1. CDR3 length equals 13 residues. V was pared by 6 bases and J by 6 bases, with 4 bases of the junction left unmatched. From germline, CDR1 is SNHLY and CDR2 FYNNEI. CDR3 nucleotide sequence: TGTGCCAGCAGAGTGGACAGGGGGCTCGAGCAGTACTTC. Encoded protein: CASRVDRGLEQYF.

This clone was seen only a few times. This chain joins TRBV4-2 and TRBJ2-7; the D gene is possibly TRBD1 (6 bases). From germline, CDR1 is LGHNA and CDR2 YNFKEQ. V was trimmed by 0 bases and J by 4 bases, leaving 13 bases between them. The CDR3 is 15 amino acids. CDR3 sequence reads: CASSQDLAQGYEQYF. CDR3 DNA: TGTGCCAGCAGCCAAGATCTGGCACAGGGATACGAGCAGTACTTC.

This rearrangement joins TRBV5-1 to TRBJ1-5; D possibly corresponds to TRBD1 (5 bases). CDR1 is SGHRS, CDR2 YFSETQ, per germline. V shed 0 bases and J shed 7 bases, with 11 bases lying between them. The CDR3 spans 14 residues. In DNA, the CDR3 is TGCGCCAGCAGCTTGGACCGTTCAGGGCAGCCCCAGCATTTT. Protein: CASSLDRSGQPQHF.

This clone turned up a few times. DNA for the CDR3: TGTGCCAGCCATGCGGGGGGGGCAGCCAAAAACATTCAGTACTTC. It encodes CASHAGGAAKNIQYF. This chain joins TRBV25-1 and TRBJ2-4, with 9 bases that match TRBD2. V lost 8 bases, J lost 0 bases, and 5 bases stayed unmatched. The CDR3 extends over 15 amino acids. From germline, CDR1 is MGHDK and CDR2 SYGVNS.

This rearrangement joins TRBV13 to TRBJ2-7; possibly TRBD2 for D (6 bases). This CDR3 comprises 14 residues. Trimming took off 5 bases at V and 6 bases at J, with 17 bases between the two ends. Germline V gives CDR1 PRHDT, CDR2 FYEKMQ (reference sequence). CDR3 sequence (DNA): TGTGCCAGCAGCCCTAGATCTAGCGCGGGCGAGCAGTACTTC. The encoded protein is CASSPRSSAGEQYF.

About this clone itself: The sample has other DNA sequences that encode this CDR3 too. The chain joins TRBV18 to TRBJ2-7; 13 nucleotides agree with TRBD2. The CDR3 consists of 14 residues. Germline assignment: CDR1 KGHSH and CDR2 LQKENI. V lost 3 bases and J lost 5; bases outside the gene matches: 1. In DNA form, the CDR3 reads TGTGCCAGCTCACCCGGACTAGCGGGGGACGAGCAGTACTTC. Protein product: CASSPGLAGDEQYF. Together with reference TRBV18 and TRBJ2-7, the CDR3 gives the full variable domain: NAGVMQNPRHLVRRRGQEARLRCSPMKGHSHVYWYRQLPEEGLKFMVYLQKENIIDESGMPKERFSAEFPKEGPSILRIQQVVRGDSAAYFCASSPGLAGDEQYFGPGTRLTVT.

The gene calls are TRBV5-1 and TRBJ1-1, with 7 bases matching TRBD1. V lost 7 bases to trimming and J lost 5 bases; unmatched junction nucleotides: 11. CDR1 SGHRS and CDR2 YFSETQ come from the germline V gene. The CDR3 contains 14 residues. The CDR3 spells CASRTGAVGTEAFF. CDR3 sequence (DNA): TGCGCCAGCCGTACAGGGGCGGTGGGTACTGAAGCTTTCTTT. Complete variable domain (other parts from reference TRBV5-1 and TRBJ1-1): KAGVTQTPRYLIKTRGQQVTLSCSPISGHRSVSWYQQTPGQGLQFLFEYFSETQRNKGNFPGRFSGRQFSNSRSEMNVSTLELGDSALYLCASRTGAVGTEAFFGQGTRLTVV.

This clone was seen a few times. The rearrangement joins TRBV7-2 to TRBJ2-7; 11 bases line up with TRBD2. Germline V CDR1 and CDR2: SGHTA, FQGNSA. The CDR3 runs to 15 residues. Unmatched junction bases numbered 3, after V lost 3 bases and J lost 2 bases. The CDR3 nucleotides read TGTGCCAGCAGCTTGGGACTAGCGGCAGCCTACGAGCAGTACTTC. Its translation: CASSLGLAAAYEQYF.

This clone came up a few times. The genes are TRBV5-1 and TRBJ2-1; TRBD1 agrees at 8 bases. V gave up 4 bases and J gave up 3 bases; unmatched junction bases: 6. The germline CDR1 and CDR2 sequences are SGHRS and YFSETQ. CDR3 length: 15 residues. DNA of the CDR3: TGCGCCAGCAGCATCGGGACAGGACTCTACAATGAGCAGTTCTTC. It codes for CASSIGTGLYNEQFF.

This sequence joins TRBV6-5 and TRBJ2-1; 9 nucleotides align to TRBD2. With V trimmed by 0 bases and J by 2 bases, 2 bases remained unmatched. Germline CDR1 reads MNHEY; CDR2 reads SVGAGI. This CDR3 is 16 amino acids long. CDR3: CASSYSRGGTYNEQFF. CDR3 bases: TGTGCCAGCAGTTACTCGCGGGGGGGGACCTACAATGAGCAGTTCTTC.

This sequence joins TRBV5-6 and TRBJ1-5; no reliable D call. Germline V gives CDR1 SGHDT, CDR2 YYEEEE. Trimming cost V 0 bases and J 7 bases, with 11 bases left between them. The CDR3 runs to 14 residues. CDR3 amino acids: CASSLGRTSQPQHF. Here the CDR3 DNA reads TGTGCCAGCAGCTTGGGGAGAACATCCCAGCCCCAGCATTTT.

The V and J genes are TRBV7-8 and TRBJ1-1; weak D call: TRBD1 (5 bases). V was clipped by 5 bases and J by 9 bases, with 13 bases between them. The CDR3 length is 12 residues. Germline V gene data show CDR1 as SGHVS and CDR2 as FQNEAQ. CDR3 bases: TGTGCCAGCAGCCTAAGGGGCCACAAAGCTTTCTTT. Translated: CASSLRGHKAFF. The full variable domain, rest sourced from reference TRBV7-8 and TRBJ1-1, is GAGVSQSPRYKVAKRGQDVALRCDPISGHVSLFWYQQALGQGPEFLTYFQNEAQLDKSGLPSDRFFAERPEGSVSTLKIQRTQQEDSAVYLCASSLRGHKAFFGQGTRLTVV.

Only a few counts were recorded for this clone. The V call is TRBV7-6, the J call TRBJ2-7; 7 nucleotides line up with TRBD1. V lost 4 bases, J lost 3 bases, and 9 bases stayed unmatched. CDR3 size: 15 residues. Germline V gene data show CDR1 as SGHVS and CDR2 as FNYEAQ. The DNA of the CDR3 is TGTGCCAGCAGCTCCCAGGACAGGACTTACTACGAGCAGTACTTC. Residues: CASSSQDRTYYEQYF.

For the CDR3, the DNA is TGTGCCAGCAGCCAGGGGGGTTTCCTCGGCACAGATACGCAGTATTTT. This encodes CASSQGGFLGTDTQYF. The V gene is TRBV9, the J gene TRBJ2-3; possible D gene TRBD1, 7 bases. V was shortened by 4 bases and J by 1 base, with 16 bases between the two germline ends. Germline-derived CDR1 and CDR2 are SGDLS and YYNGEE. The CDR3 runs to 16 residues. Combining the CDR3 with reference TRBV9 and TRBJ2-3 gives the whole variable domain DSGVTQTPKHLITATGQRVTLRCSPRSGDLSVYWYQQSLDQGLQFLIQYYNGEERAKGNILERFSAQQFPDLHSELNLSSLELGDSALYFCASSQGGFLGTDTQYFGPGTRLTVL.

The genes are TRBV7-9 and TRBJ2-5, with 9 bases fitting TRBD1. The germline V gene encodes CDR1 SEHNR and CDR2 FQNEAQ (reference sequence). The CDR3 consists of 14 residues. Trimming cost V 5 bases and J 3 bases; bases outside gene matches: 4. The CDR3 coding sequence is TGTGCCAGCAGCCCCCGGGACAGGGAAGAGACCCAGTACTTC. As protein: CASSPRDREETQYF.

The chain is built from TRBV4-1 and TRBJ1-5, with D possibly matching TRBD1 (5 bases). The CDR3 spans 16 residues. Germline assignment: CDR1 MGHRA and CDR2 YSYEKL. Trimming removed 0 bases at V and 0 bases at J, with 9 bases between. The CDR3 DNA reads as TGCGCCAGCAGCCAAGATCAGGGAAATAGCAATCAGCCCCAGCATTTT. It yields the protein CASSQDQGNSNQPQHF.

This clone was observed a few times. The CDR3 is CASRGDSSNTEAFF. CDR3 nucleotide sequence: TGTGCCAGCAGGGGGGACAGTTCGAACACTGAAGCTTTCTTT. The rearrangement joins TRBV2 to TRBJ1-1, with 7 bases fitting TRBD1. The CDR3 sequence is 14 residues long. CDR1 is SNHLY, CDR2 FYNNEI, per germline. Trimming cost V 6 bases and J 1 base; bases outside gene matches: 5.

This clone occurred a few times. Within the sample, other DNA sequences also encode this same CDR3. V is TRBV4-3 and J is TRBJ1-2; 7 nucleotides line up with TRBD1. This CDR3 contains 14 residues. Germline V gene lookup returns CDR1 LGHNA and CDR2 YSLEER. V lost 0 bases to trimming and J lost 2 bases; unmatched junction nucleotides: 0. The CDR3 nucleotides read TGCGCCAGCAGCCAAGACAGGGGGAACTATGGCTACACCTTC. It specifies CASSQDRGNYGYTF.

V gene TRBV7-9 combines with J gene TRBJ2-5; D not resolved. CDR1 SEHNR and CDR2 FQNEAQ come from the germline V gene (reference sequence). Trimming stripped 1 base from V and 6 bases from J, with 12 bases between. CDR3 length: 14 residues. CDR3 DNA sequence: TGTGCCAGCAGCTTAGTACCTATTATGCAGACCCAGTACTTC. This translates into CASSLVPIMQTQYF.

The CDR3 loop is CASSLVGGAGKAFF. As DNA, the CDR3 is TGTGCCAGCAGCTTAGTCGGGGGGGCAGGGAAAGCTTTCTTT. V gene TRBV7-6 combines with J gene TRBJ1-1; weak D call: TRBD1 (6 bases). V was clipped by 1 base and J by 9 bases, with 15 bases between them. The V gene's germline CDR1 is SGHVS and CDR2 FNYEAQ. The CDR3 is 14 amino acids.

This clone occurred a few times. This CDR3 reads CAWIRGEKLFF. CDR3 bases: TGTGCCTGGATACGAGGCGAAAAACTGTTTTTT. The genes are TRBV30 and TRBJ1-4, with D unclear. Germline CDR1 reads GTSNPN; CDR2 reads SVGIG (reference sequence). V was pared by 4 bases and J by 8 bases, with 8 bases between. CDR3 size: 11 residues.

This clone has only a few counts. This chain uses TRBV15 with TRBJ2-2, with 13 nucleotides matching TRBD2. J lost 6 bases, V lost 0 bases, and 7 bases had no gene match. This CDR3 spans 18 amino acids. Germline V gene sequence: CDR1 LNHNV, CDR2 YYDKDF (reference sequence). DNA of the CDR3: TGTGCCACCAGCAGAGATGTCGGGACTAGCGGGATATCCGGGGAGCTGTTTTTT. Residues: CATSRDVGTSGISGELFF. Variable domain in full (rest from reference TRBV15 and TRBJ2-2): DAMVIQNPRYQVTQFGKPVTLSCSQTLNHNVMYWYQQKSSQAPKLLFHYYDKDFNNEADTPDNFQSRRPNTSFCFLDIRSPGLGDTAMYLCATSRDVGTSGISGELFFGEGSRLTVL.

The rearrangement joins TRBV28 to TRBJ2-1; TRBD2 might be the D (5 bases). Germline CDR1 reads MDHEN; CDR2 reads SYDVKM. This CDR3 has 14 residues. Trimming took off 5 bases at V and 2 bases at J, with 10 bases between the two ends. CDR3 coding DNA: TGTGCCAGCAGTCCCCGAGCGGCCTACAATGAGCAGTTCTTC. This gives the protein CASSPRAAYNEQFF. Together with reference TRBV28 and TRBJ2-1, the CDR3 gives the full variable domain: DVKVTQSSRYLVKRTGEKVFLECVQDMDHENMFWYRQDPGLGLRLIYFSYDVKMKEKGDIPEGYSVSREKKERFSLILESASTNQTSMYLCASSPRAAYNEQFFGPGTRLTVL.

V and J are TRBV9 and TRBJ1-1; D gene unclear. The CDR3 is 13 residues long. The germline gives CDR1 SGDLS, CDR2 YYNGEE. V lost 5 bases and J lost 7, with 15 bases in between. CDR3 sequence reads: CASRPTLQLEAFF. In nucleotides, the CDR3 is TGTGCCAGCAGACCGACACTCCAACTTGAAGCTTTCTTT.

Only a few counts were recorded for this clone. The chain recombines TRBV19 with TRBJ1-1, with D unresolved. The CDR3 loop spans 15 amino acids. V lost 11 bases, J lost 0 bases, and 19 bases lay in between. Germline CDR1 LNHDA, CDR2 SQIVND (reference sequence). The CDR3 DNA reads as TGTGCCTCGAAACCCTATGAACCCATGAACACTGAAGCTTTCTTT. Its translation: CASKPYEPMNTEAFF.

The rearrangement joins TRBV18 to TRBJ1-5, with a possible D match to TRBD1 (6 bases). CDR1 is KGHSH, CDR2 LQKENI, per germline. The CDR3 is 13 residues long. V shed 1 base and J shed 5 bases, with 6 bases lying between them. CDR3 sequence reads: CASSPQGDQPQHF. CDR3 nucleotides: TGTGCCAGCTCACCACAGGGGGATCAGCCCCAGCATTTT.

CDR3 DNA sequence: TGCAGCTTGTCTAGATACCAAGAGACCCAGTACTTC. Amino acids: CSLSRYQETQYF. The chain recombines TRBV29-1 with TRBJ2-5; D is unresolved. The CDR3 consists of 12 residues. The germline CDR1 and CDR2 sequences are SQVTM and ANQGSEA. V was cut by 8 bases and J by 0 bases, with 10 bases left in between.

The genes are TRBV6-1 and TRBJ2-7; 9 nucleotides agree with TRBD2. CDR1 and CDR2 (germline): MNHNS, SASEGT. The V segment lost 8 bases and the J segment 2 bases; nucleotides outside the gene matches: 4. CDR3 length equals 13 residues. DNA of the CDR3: TGTGCCAGCCTAGGGACTAGCACCTACGAGCAGTACTTC. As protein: CASLGTSTYEQYF.

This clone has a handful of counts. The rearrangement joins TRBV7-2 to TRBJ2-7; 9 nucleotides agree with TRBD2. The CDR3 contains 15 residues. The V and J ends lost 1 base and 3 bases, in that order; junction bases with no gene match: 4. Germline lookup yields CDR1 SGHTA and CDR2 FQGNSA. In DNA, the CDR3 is TGTGCCAGCAGCTTAGGGGCTAGCGGGGTCTACGAGCAGTACTTC. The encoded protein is CASSLGASGVYEQYF.

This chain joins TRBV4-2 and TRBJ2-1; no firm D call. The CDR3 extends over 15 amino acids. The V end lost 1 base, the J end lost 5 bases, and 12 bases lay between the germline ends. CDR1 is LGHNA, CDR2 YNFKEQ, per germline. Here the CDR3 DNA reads TGTGCCAGCAGCCAAGCCGCGGCCCGGCACAATGAGCAGTTCTTC. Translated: CASSQAAARHNEQFF.